The 28 T cell receptor beta chains given below trace back to one sample, sequenced in a study of cytomegalovirus exposure and HLA in healthy donors. The PCR had 60 Vbeta and 13 Jbeta primers. The data were produced by immunoSEQ multiplex PCR, yet TCRdb's version contains in-frame clones alone and is incomplete. Among roughly 86,000 clones, about 66% were seen once, and the ten largest hold under 25%. Sequencing was performed on PBMCs. The receptors come from a woman in her forties or fifties in good health and CMV-seropositive.

The chain recombines TRBV7-2 with TRBJ1-2; no clear D. The V gene's germline CDR1 is SGHTA and CDR2 FQGNSA. V lost 0 bases and J 3 bases, leaving 14 bases between the germline ends. This CDR3 region has 16 residues. The DNA for the CDR3 is TGTGCCAGCAGCTTAGCGGCCCAGGTTTGGGACTATGGCTACACCTTC. It translates to CASSLAAQVWDYGYTF.

The chain combines TRBV29-1 with TRBJ2-7; D may be TRBD1 (6 bases). Trimming took 3 bases from V and 5 from J, leaving 14 bases between them. This CDR3 has 13 residues. Germline CDR1 SQVTM, CDR2 ANQGSEA. The CDR3 region is CSVEGLDSNEQYF. CDR3 coding DNA: TGCAGCGTTGAGGGATTGGACAGTAACGAGCAGTACTTC.

V and J are TRBV4-2 and TRBJ2-3; 10 bases match TRBD1. Losses at the gene ends were 3 bases for V and 0 bases for J; bases not matched to a gene: 9. The CDR3 totals 18 residues. Germline lookup yields CDR1 LGHNA and CDR2 YNFKEQ. The CDR3 DNA sequence: TGTGCCAGCAGCCATTCCGGGACAGGGGCAGGGAGCACAGATACGCAGTATTTT. Its translation is CASSHSGTGAGSTDTQYF.

This chain uses TRBV14 with TRBJ1-2; D not resolved. The CDR3 totals 13 residues. The germline CDR1 and CDR2 sequences are SGHDN and FVKESK. V was clipped by 1 base and J by 6 bases, with 9 bases between them. The CDR3 reads CASSQAGLDGYTF. The DNA for the CDR3 is TGTGCCAGCAGCCAAGCCGGTCTAGATGGCTACACCTTC.

The chain couples TRBV28 to TRBJ2-1, with D perhaps matching TRBD1 (6 bases). V lost 6 bases and J 8 bases, leaving 11 bases between the germline ends. Germline CDR1 and CDR2: MDHEN and SYDVKM. This CDR3 contains 12 residues. CDR3 coding DNA: TGTGCCAGCAGCCCAACAGGGTATGAGCAGTTCTTC. This codes for CASSPTGYEQFF. Complete variable domain (other parts from reference TRBV28 and TRBJ2-1): DVKVTQSSRYLVKRTGEKVFLECVQDMDHENMFWYRQDPGLGLRLIYFSYDVKMKEKGDIPEGYSVSREKKERFSLILESASTNQTSMYLCASSPTGYEQFFGPGTRLTVL.

This clone was counted a few times. The CDR3, as DNA: TGCGCCAGCAGCCCAAGCGGCGGCCAAGAGACCCAGTACTTC. As protein: CASSPSGGQETQYF. The rearrangement uses TRBV5-1 and TRBJ2-5; D perhaps matches TRBD2 (5 bases). CDR3 length equals 14 residues. V shed 4 bases and J shed 1 base, with 11 bases lying between them. Germline lookup yields CDR1 SGHRS and CDR2 YFSETQ.

The chain has TRBV5-6 and TRBJ2-3, with 9 bases fitting TRBD2. CDR1 is SGHDT, CDR2 YYEEEE, per germline. There are 17 residues in the CDR3. With V trimmed by 4 bases and J by 4 bases, 13 bases remained unmatched. The CDR3 loop is CASSLLRAGGLPDTQYF. CDR3 coding DNA: TGTGCCAGCAGCCTCCTAAGAGCGGGGGGCCTCCCAGATACGCAGTATTTT.

This clone appeared a few times. The rearrangement uses TRBV27 and TRBJ1-6; perhaps TRBD1 as D (5 bases). This CDR3 comprises 15 residues. Trimming left V 0 bases short and J 12 bases short, with 15 bases between. CDR1 is MNHEY, CDR2 SMNVEV, per germline (reference sequence). The CDR3 nucleotides read TGTGCCAGCAGTTTATCGAACAGGCCCCAACTACCCCTCCACTTT. Translated, it gives CASSLSNRPQLPLHF.

This clone was counted once. CDR3 sequence reads: CASSWSGTNTEAFF. The CDR3 DNA follows: TGTGCCAGCAGTTGGTCGGGGACAAACACTGAAGCTTTCTTT. The V and J genes are TRBV6-1 and TRBJ1-1; tentatively, D is TRBD1 (6 bases). V lost 5 bases, J lost 2 bases, and 12 bases lay in between. Germline CDR1 and CDR2: MNHNS and SASEGT. The CDR3 is 14 residues long.

The V call is TRBV5-1, the J call TRBJ1-2, with D perhaps TRBD1 (5 bases). Germline V gene lookup returns CDR1 SGHRS and CDR2 YFSETQ. The CDR3 spans 11 residues. Trimming removed 4 bases from V and 4 bases from J, with 5 bases in between. Here the CDR3 reads CASSQGYGYTF. DNA of the CDR3: TGCGCCAGCAGCCAGGGCTATGGCTACACCTTC.

The gene calls are TRBV6-5 and TRBJ1-2; D may be TRBD1 (6 bases). The CDR3 is 15 amino acids. The V gene's germline CDR1 is MNHEY and CDR2 SVGAGI. V was clipped by 2 bases and J by 6 bases, with 16 bases between them. In nucleotides, the CDR3 is TGTGCCAGCAGTTACCAGGGGCCTTCCCGGGATGGCTACACCTTC. Its translation is CASSYQGPSRDGYTF.

This clone was observed a handful of times. The rearrangement links TRBV7-9 to TRBJ1-5; the D is unclear. Germline-derived CDR1 and CDR2 are SEHNR and FQNEAQ (reference sequence). This CDR3 contains 11 residues. Trimming cost V 7 bases and J 3 bases, with 4 bases left between them. The CDR3: CASTLNQPQHF. In DNA form, the CDR3 reads TGTGCCAGCACCCTCAATCAGCCCCAGCATTTT.

The chain carries TRBV7-9 and TRBJ2-5, with 7 bases fitting TRBD1. J gave up 3 bases and V 5 bases, and 6 bases lay outside the gene matches. The CDR3 spans 14 residues. Germline values: CDR1 SEHNR, CDR2 FQNEAQ (reference sequence). The CDR3 loop reads CASSVTGVKETQYF. CDR3 DNA: TGTGCCAGCAGCGTTACAGGGGTAAAAGAGACCCAGTACTTC.

The V gene is TRBV29-1, the J gene TRBJ1-2; 8 nucleotides match TRBD1. This CDR3 comprises 13 residues. Per germline, CDR1 SQVTM and CDR2 ANQGSEA. Unmatched junction bases numbered 7, after V lost 7 bases and J lost 3 bases. This CDR3 reads CSGGQGRDYGYTF. The CDR3 DNA follows: TGCAGCGGCGGACAGGGCAGAGACTATGGCTACACCTTC. The variable domain in full, with the rest retrieved from reference TRBV29-1 and TRBJ1-2, is SAVISQKPSRDICQRGTSLTIQCQVDSQVTMMFWYRQQPGQSLTLIATANQGSEATYESGFVIDKFPISRPNLTFSTLTVSNMSPEDSSIYLCSGGQGRDYGYTFGSGTRLTVV.

CDR3 sequence: CASSFSQAKAGETQYF. CDR3 nucleotide sequence: TGTGCCAGCAGCTTCAGCCAGGCTAAGGCGGGGGAGACCCAGTACTTC. This chain joins TRBV13 and TRBJ2-5; tentative D call: TRBD2 (6 bases). With 3 bases removed from V and 5 bases from J, the gap between germline ends came to 19 bases. The germline gives CDR1 PRHDT, CDR2 FYEKMQ (reference sequence). The CDR3 extends over 16 amino acids.

The chain carries TRBV6-1 and TRBJ1-2; 8 nucleotides agree with TRBD1. Germline loops: CDR1 MNHNS, CDR2 SASEGT. V was clipped by 6 bases and J by 1 base; unmatched bases: 4. There are 14 residues in the CDR3. This chain's CDR3 is CASRRDRNNYGYTF. In nucleotides, the CDR3 is TGTGCCAGCAGACGGGACAGGAATAACTATGGCTACACCTTC.

This CDR3 is CAWSTKNRGNTEAFF. For the CDR3, the DNA is TGTGCCTGGAGTACCAAAAACAGGGGGAACACTGAAGCTTTCTTT. V and J are TRBV30 and TRBJ1-1; 7 bases agree with TRBD1. The CDR3 spans 15 residues. Trimming took 2 bases from V and 1 from J; bases not matched to a gene: 7. In germline, CDR1 is GTSNPN, CDR2 SVGIG (reference sequence).

The chain combines TRBV5-8 with TRBJ1-2; D is perhaps TRBD1 (6 bases). The V end was cut by 1 base, the J end by 4 bases, with 8 bases between. The germline V gene has CDR1 SGHTS and CDR2 YDEGEE. The CDR3 is 13 amino acids. The CDR3 DNA sequence: TGTGCCAGCAGCTTGAGAGGGGGCTATGGCTACACCTTC. This sequence encodes CASSLRGGYGYTF.

CDR3 sequence: CAWSEKAGNTIYF. The CDR3 nucleotides are TGTGCCTGGAGCGAAAAAGCGGGAAACACCATATATTTT. The V gene is TRBV30, the J gene TRBJ1-3; D is unresolved. There are 13 residues in the CDR3. V lost 3 bases and J 4 bases, leaving 10 bases between the germline ends. CDR1 is GTSNPN, CDR2 SVGIG, per germline (reference sequence).

The rearrangement links TRBV7-8 to TRBJ2-6, with 7 bases fitting TRBD2. The ends lost 5 bases at V and 0 bases at J; junction bases unmatched: 7. Germline V gene lookup returns CDR1 SGHVS and CDR2 FQNEAQ. This CDR3 is 17 amino acids long. The CDR3 bases are TGTGCCAGCAGCCCAGCGGGACGGAACTCTGGGGCCAACGTCCTGACTTTC. Residues: CASSPAGRNSGANVLTF.

This clone was detected only a few times. This chain connects TRBV30 to TRBJ1-4; the D is unclear. The V gene's germline CDR1 is GTSNPN and CDR2 SVGIG (reference sequence). There are 16 residues in the CDR3. V lost 2 bases to trimming and J lost 10 bases, with 23 bases between them. The CDR3 loop is CAWSLTEETTRGKLFF. Written as DNA, the CDR3 is TGTGCCTGGAGTTTAACGGAAGAGACTACTAGAGGAAAACTGTTTTTT.

The chain uses TRBV5-1 and TRBJ1-5; 7 positions match TRBD1. Germline lookup yields CDR1 SGHRS and CDR2 YFSETQ. With V trimmed by 0 bases and J by 7 bases, 1 base remained unmatched. This CDR3 is built from 13 residues. The CDR3 spells CASSLGQGQPQHF. CDR3 nucleotides: TGCGCCAGCAGCTTGGGACAGGGCCAGCCCCAGCATTTT.

The V call is TRBV5-6, the J call TRBJ1-2, with TRBD1 as a possible D gene (5 bases). Deletions cut 3 bases from V and 6 bases from J, with 21 bases between. Germline lookup yields CDR1 SGHDT and CDR2 YYEEEE. CDR3 length equals 16 residues. CDR3 loop: CASSSSTRVVLNGYTF. The CDR3 bases are TGTGCCAGCAGCTCTTCTACCAGGGTGGTATTAAATGGCTACACCTTC.

The rearrangement links TRBV5-1 to TRBJ2-3; D gene ambiguous. Germline values: CDR1 SGHRS, CDR2 YFSETQ. Between the trimmed V and J ends, which lost 2 bases and 4 bases, there was a span of 11 bases. This CDR3 comprises 14 residues. CDR3 DNA sequence: TGCGCCAGCAGCTTCAACGGCGAGGCAGATACGCAGTATTTT. Its protein product is CASSFNGEADTQYF.

V usage is TRBV6-5 and J usage is TRBJ1-1; 8 bases map to TRBD1. Germline loops: CDR1 MNHEY, CDR2 SVGAGI. The ends lost 6 bases at V and 7 bases at J; junction bases unmatched: 10. There are 14 residues in the CDR3. CDR3 DNA: TGTGCCAGCAGCTTAAATGGACAGGGTAGTGAAGCTTTCTTT. Protein product: CASSLNGQGSEAFF.

V gene TRBV5-1 combines with J gene TRBJ2-6, with 8 positions matching TRBD1. The junction had 1 base not matched to a gene; V was cut back by 5 bases and J by 0 bases. Germline V gene data show CDR1 as SGHRS and CDR2 as YFSETQ. The CDR3 sequence is 15 residues long. The DNA of the CDR3 is TGCGCCAGCAGACAGGGGGACTCTGGGGCCAACGTCCTGACTTTC. Amino acid sequence: CASRQGDSGANVLTF.

The chain employs TRBV19 and TRBJ1-2; tentative D call: TRBD1 (5 bases). The CDR3 consists of 16 residues. The V gene's germline CDR1 is LNHDA and CDR2 SQIVND (reference sequence). Trimming left V 5 bases short and J 7 bases short, with 23 bases between. CDR3 sequence (DNA): TGTGCCAGTAGTCCCAGTTTCTTAGTGGGGGGAACTGGCTACACCTTC. Protein: CASSPSFLVGGTGYTF.

V gene TRBV4-1 combines with J gene TRBJ1-5; 9 bases are shared with TRBD1. Germline loops: CDR1 MGHRA, CDR2 YSYEKL. V was clipped by 4 bases and J by 6 bases; unmatched bases: 7. The CDR3 loop spans 15 amino acids. DNA of the CDR3: TGCGCCAGCAGCCCAGGGACAGGGACGGTTCAGCCCCAGCATTTT. This codes for CASSPGTGTVQPQHF.